Listed below are T cell receptor beta chains from one sample, sequenced in a study of technical replicates of blood from several donors. The table came from immunoSEQ multiplex PCR; TCRdb's copy has only in-frame clones and leaves some out. The sample carries roughly 62,000 clones, roughly nine tenths recorded once. The sample comprised PBMCs. The receptors were sampled from a human donor in good health. Some clones in this sample may be carry-over from other donors' samples. CDR3s include the opening cysteine and the closing phenylalanine or tryptophan. D genes are given only for firm matches. Clone size, where shown, is once, few, many, or a class for clones that have expanded.

TRBJ1-1,TRBV7-2,-,-,CASSRMTENTEAFF
TRBJ2-7,TRBV13,-,once,CASSLGSREQYF
TRBJ1-2,TRBV19,TRBD1,once,CASRAQGAGGYTF
TRBJ2-1,TRBV7-9,TRBD2,-,CASSFLAGGNEQFF
TRBJ2-1,TRBV7-9,TRBD2,-,CASSLKRGGFDEQFF
TRBJ2-3,TRBV9,TRBD2,-,CASSAPSGGATDTQYF
TRBJ2-3,TRBV28,TRBD2,-,CASSYSGGSSTDTQYF
TRBJ2-5,TRBV30,TRBD1,-,CAWSHPGTGTETQYF
TRBJ2-2,TRBV7-2,TRBD2,-,CASSLVGLANTGELFF
TRBJ1-4,TRBV7-6,TRBD1,-,CASSSRTGRVPEKLFF
TRBJ1-2,TRBV13,-,few,CASSLEGVNGGYTF
TRBJ1-4,TRBV6-1,-,-,CASSPRGEKLFF
TRBJ2-7,TRBV5-4,TRBD1,-,CASSLGQGKVYEQYF
TRBJ1-5,TRBV29-1,TRBD1,-,CSVAQGVNQPQHF
TRBJ1-2,TRBV10-1,TRBD1,-,CASSGTTGGGYGYTF
TRBJ1-5,TRBV27,-,-,CASSLGQFPNQPQHF
TRBJ2-5,TRBV6-4,-,-,CASSDGGFQETQYF
TRBJ2-7,TRBV4-3,TRBD2,-,CASSQDWGSGGGEQYF
TRBJ2-3,TRBV12-5,TRBD2,-,CASGFSGGGTDTQYF
TRBJ2-3,TRBV7-2,-,-,CASSLVAGDTQYF
TRBJ1-2,TRBV5-1,-,-,CASSLTGGTGYGYTF
TRBJ2-1,TRBV7-8,TRBD2,-,CASSPSGDEQFF
TRBJ2-3,TRBV9,-,-,CASSVAPVGSDTQYF
TRBJ2-3,TRBV2,-,-,CASSALLRTDTQYF
TRBJ2-3,TRBV29-1,-,-,CSQSGSTDTQYF
TRBJ1-4,TRBV15,TRBD1,-,CATSGTETEKLFF
TRBJ2-4,TRBV7-3,-,-,CASSLARENIQYF
TRBJ1-5,TRBV15,-,-,CATSRGTDGFSNQPQHF
TRBJ1-1,TRBV11-3,TRBD1,-,CASSYPDPMDRVLNTEAFF
TRBJ1-3,TRBV4-1,-,-,CASSHQGVGNTIYF
TRBJ1-1,TRBV5-4,-,-,CASTIPGVMVNTEAFF
TRBJ1-5,TRBV5-8,TRBD1,-,CASSLRDRGRASNQPQHF
TRBJ2-1,TRBV6-5,TRBD1,-,CASSYSGTGYNEQFF
TRBJ2-7,TRBV5-4,TRBD1,once,CASSLEGQGREQYF
TRBJ1-2,TRBV11-2,-,-,CASSLRSYGYTF
TRBJ1-1,TRBV5-1,TRBD1,-,CASSQDRGWTEAFF
TRBJ1-5,TRBV4-3,-,-,CASSRGGDQPQHF
TRBJ1-1,TRBV9,-,-,CASSVGTGGGHTEAFF
TRBJ1-5,TRBV27,-,-,CASSLLVDQPQHF
TRBJ2-1,TRBV4-2,TRBD2,-,CASSRATGGRTYEQFF
TRBJ2-1,TRBV7-2,TRBD2,-,CASSLVFGTNNEQFF
TRBJ2-7,TRBV4-3,TRBD1,-,CASSQTGGSYEQYF
TRBJ1-2,TRBV30,TRBD1,few,CAWNRGGYGYTF
TRBJ1-4,TRBV7-9,TRBD1,-,CASSRTGANEKLFF
TRBJ1-4,TRBV6-1,-,-,CASTPTGVANEKLFF
TRBJ2-4,TRBV5-6,TRBD1,-,CASSKPGGGINIQYF
TRBJ2-7,TRBV7-9,-,-,CASGYTGPIDEQYF
TRBJ1-6,TRBV25-1,-,-,CASGSSYNSPLHF
TRBJ1-2,TRBV7-2,TRBD1,once,CASSPRTGENYGYTF
TRBJ2-7,TRBV19,TRBD2,-,CASSTSGFVVEQYF